The 3 T cell receptor beta chains presented below share a single source sample, sequenced in a study of T-cell memory formation after mild COVID-19. TCRdb reprocessed the 5' RACE reads via MiXCR and lists one record per CDR3 protein. The sample consists of approximately 210,000 distinct CDR3 sequences, about 16% of them appearing once. Sequenced: PBMCs or a T cell subset sorted from them (not recorded which). These receptor sequences come from an adult woman who had mild COVID-19 (a few samples of this study predate the infection). Cell type and time point are not known.

This rearrangement joins TRBV7-9 to TRBJ2-3, with D possibly being TRBD1 (6 bases). The CDR3 spans 18 residues. The germline V gene has CDR1 SEHNR and CDR2 FQNEAQ (reference sequence). V lost 5 bases and J 0 bases, leaving 21 bases between the germline ends. As DNA, the CDR3 is TGTGCCAGCAGCCCCAGGGGCCAAGGGGCACTAAGCACAGATACGCAGTATTTT. Its protein is CASSPRGQGALSTDTQYF.

This clonotype was observed a handful of times. This rearrangement joins TRBV5-1 to TRBJ2-1, with D hard to call. Germline CDR1 reads SGHRS; CDR2 reads YFSETQ. This CDR3 is built from 13 residues. V lost 4 bases and J lost 5, with 10 bases in between. As DNA, the CDR3 is TGCGCCAGCAGCCGACCACCAAACAATGAGCAGTTCTTC. This encodes CASSRPPNNEQFF.

There are a few counts of this clonotype. V and J are TRBV5-1 and TRBJ2-7; TRBD1 might be the D (5 bases). The CDR3 spans 15 residues. With 0 bases removed from V and 5 bases from J, the gap between germline ends came to 15 bases. In germline, CDR1 is SGHRS, CDR2 YFSETQ. CDR3 in DNA: TGCGCCAGCAGCTTGGGGCAGGGCTTTCTGGACGAGCAGTACTTC. Its protein is CASSLGQGFLDEQYF. The entire variable domain, with the rest obtained from reference TRBV5-1 and TRBJ2-7, is as follows: KAGVTQTPRYLIKTRGQQVTLSCSPISGHRSVSWYQQTPGQGLQFLFEYFSETQRNKGNFPGRFSGRQFSNSRSEMNVSTLELGDSALYLCASSLGQGFLDEQYFGPGTRLTVT.